The 28 T cell receptor beta chains below were found in one sample sequenced in a study of a mutant IDH1 vaccine in newly diagnosed glioma. Some clones are missing from TCRdb's copy, which holds only in-frame ones; the method was immunoSEQ multiplex PCR. The sample comprises over 60,000 clones, 80% to 90% of which are singletons, and under 6% rests with the top ten. Time point: week 35, safety follow-up. Vaccination used 300 ug of mutant IDH1 20-mer peptide per dose, with topical imiquimod. No antigen has been identified for these receptors. Specimen: PBMCs, collected from a glioma patient whose treatment included an IDH1 peptide vaccine. All receptors derive from a man aged 40-55 years with glioma.

The gene calls are TRBV6-5 and TRBJ2-5, with unresolved D. The J call is doubtful: the DNA matches TRBJ2-7 better. The CDR3 contains 15 residues. CDR1 MNHEY and CDR2 SVGAGI come from the germline V gene. CDR3 sequence: CASSYSATSSYEQYF. The CDR3 DNA reads TGTGCCAGCAGTTACTCAGCAACGAGCTCCTACGAGCAGTACTTC.

The chain couples TRBV11-2 to TRBJ2-1; 11 positions match TRBD2. Trimming removed 3 bases from V and 4 bases from J; junction bases left unmatched: 5. In germline, CDR1 is SGHAT, CDR2 FQNNGV. CDR3 length: 16 amino acids. The CDR3 sequence: CASSFRLAGIYNEQFF. The CDR3 nucleotides are TGTGCCAGCAGCTTCAGACTAGCGGGGATATACAATGAGCAGTTCTTC.

This clone was counted between two and nine times. The rearrangement joins TRBV6-5 to TRBJ1-1; D remains unclear. Between the trimmed V and J ends, which lost 6 bases and 4 bases, there was a span of 9 bases. This CDR3 has 12 amino acids. Germline V gene lookup returns CDR1 MNHEY and CDR2 SVGAGI. The CDR3 sequence: CASSMGGTEAFF. CDR3 DNA: TGTGCCAGCAGCATGGGTGGCACTGAAGCTTTCTTT.

The chain has TRBV7-9 and TRBJ2-1; D is perhaps TRBD2 (6 bases). The V end lost 6 bases, the J end lost 9 bases, and 27 bases lay between the germline ends. Germline V gene lookup returns CDR1 SEHNR and CDR2 FQNEAQ (reference sequence). The CDR3 sequence is 17 residues long. In nucleotides, the CDR3 is TGTGCCAGCAGACCCCCCGGGGATAGCGGCTACGGGAGTGAGCAGTTCTTC. This translates into CASRPPGDSGYGSEQFF.

The chain uses TRBV6-1 and TRBJ1-6; D not resolved. The germline V gene encodes CDR1 MNHNS and CDR2 SASEGT. The length of the CDR3 is 15 residues. Trimming took off 4 bases at V and 7 bases at J, with 14 bases between the two ends. Written as DNA, the CDR3 is TGTGCCAGCAGTGCCGGTAGGCTTTACAATTCACCCCTCCACTTT. Protein: CASSAGRLYNSPLHF.

This rearrangement joins TRBV30 to TRBJ2-2, with D hard to call. Trimming removed 0 bases from V and 7 bases from J, with 12 bases in between. The CDR3 sequence is 14 residues long. Germline V gene data show CDR1 as GTSNPN and CDR2 as SVGIG (reference sequence). CDR3 nucleotides: TGTGCCTGGAGTGTACTTTCAGGTGGCGGGGAGCTGTTTTTT. Its protein is CAWSVLSGGGELFF.

This chain connects TRBV14 to TRBJ1-2; 10 nucleotides match TRBD1. V trimming: 0 bases; J trimming: 3 bases; junction bases outside the gene matches: 1. This CDR3 is 15 amino acids long. Germline-derived CDR1 and CDR2 are SGHDN and FVKESK. DNA of the CDR3: TGTGCCAGCAGCCAAGAGACAGGGGGCTACTATGGCTACACCTTC. Its translation is CASSQETGGYYGYTF. Using reference TRBV14 and TRBJ1-2 for the parts outside the CDR3, the full variable domain is EAGVTQFPSHSVIEKGQTVTLRCDPISGHDNLYWYRRVMGKEIKFLLHFVKESKQDESGMPNNRFLAERTGGTYSTLKVQPAELEDSGVYFCASSQETGGYYGYTFGSGTRLTVV.

The chain employs TRBV5-5 and TRBJ2-7, with 10 bases fitting TRBD1. V gave up 1 base and J gave up 5 bases; unmatched junction bases: 9. This CDR3 contains 16 residues. Germline V gene sequence: CDR1 SGHKS, CDR2 YYEKEE (reference sequence). As DNA, the CDR3 is TGTGCCAGCAGCTTGTTTCCCGGGACAGGGGTCGACGAGCAGTACTTC. Protein product: CASSLFPGTGVDEQYF. The whole variable domain, remainder taken from reference TRBV5-5 and TRBJ2-7, is DAGVTQSPTHLIKTRGQQVTLRCSPISGHKSVSWYQQVLGQGPQFIFQYYEKEERGRGNFPDRFSARQFPNYSSELNVNALLLGDSALYLCASSLFPGTGVDEQYFGPGTRLTVT.

Details on this clone: Other DNA sequences within the sample encode an identical CDR3. The genes are TRBV18 and TRBJ1-1, with D unresolved. Germline CDR1 is KGHSH and CDR2 is LQKENI. V lost 6 bases to trimming and J lost 1 base, with 9 bases between them. The CDR3 contains 13 residues. CDR3 protein: CASSSTGNTEAFF. The CDR3 DNA reads TGTGCCAGCTCCTCGACTGGGAACACTGAAGCTTTCTTT.

The rearrangement joins TRBV7-2 to TRBJ2-7, with 8 bases that match TRBD1. Trimming cost V 5 bases and J 6 bases; bases outside gene matches: 3. The CDR3 is 12 residues long. The germline gives CDR1 SGHTA, CDR2 FQGNSA. CDR3 DNA sequence: TGTGCCAGCAGCCTGGGGACAGGCGAGCAGTACTTC. It encodes CASSLGTGEQYF.

The chain couples TRBV27 to TRBJ2-7; D unresolved. The CDR3 length is 14 residues. The ends were cut back, 3 bases at V and 7 bases at J, with 16 bases in the middle. CDR1 is MNHEY, CDR2 SMNVEV, per germline (reference sequence). Here the CDR3 DNA reads TGTGCCAGCAGTTTCGGGCTACCCTCTGGAGAGCAGTACTTC. It specifies CASSFGLPSGEQYF.

V usage is TRBV6-5 and J usage is TRBJ1-1; D unresolved. From germline, CDR1 is MNHEY and CDR2 SVGAGI. The length of the CDR3 is 13 residues. The V and J ends lost 6 bases and 0 bases respectively, with 8 bases between them. DNA of the CDR3: TGTGCCAGCAGAAAGAGTATGAACACTGAAGCTTTCTTT. Translating gives CASRKSMNTEAFF.

The rearrangement joins TRBV2 to TRBJ2-7; D is ambiguous. V shed 1 base and J shed 0 bases, with 4 bases lying between them. Germline V CDR1 and CDR2: SNHLY, FYNNEI. CDR3 length: 13 residues. In DNA, the CDR3 is TGTGCCAGCAGTGAAGACCGCTCCTACGAGCAGTACTTC. It codes for CASSEDRSYEQYF.

The chain links TRBV2 to TRBJ1-2, with D possibly being TRBD1 (6 bases). The CDR3 is 13 residues long. V dropped 7 bases and J dropped 7 bases, with 16 bases sitting between them. Germline assignment: CDR1 SNHLY and CDR2 FYNNEI. CDR3: CASKIGQLFGYTF. The CDR3 DNA reads as TGTGCCAGCAAAATCGGACAGCTTTTTGGCTACACCTTC.

CDR3 DNA: TGTGCCAGTAGTATCGGGACTAGCGGGGACACGCAGTATTTT. Encoded protein: CASSIGTSGDTQYF. The chain has TRBV19 and TRBJ2-3, with 13 bases fitting TRBD2. The CDR3 is 14 amino acids. J lost 9 bases, V lost 3 bases, and 3 bases had no gene match. Looked up from germline, CDR1 is LNHDA and CDR2 is SQIVND (reference sequence).

This chain links TRBV5-1 with TRBJ1-2, with D perhaps matching TRBD1 (5 bases). CDR3 length: 14 residues. V lost 0 bases to trimming and J lost 13 bases, with 19 bases between them. Germline V gene lookup returns CDR1 SGHRS and CDR2 YFSETQ. CDR3 amino acids: CASSLAWNRTYGTF. The CDR3 nucleotides are TGCGCCAGCAGCTTGGCCTGGAACAGGACTTATGGCACCTTC.

This clone was detected only once. This rearrangement joins TRBV28 to TRBJ2-1; D is unresolved. The germline V gene encodes CDR1 MDHEN and CDR2 SYDVKM. The CDR3 has 11 amino acids. Trimming took 8 bases from V and 9 from J, leaving 11 bases between them. CDR3 residues: CASASDGEQFF. Written as DNA, the CDR3 is TGTGCCAGCGCCTCGGATGGTGAGCAGTTCTTC.

The chain employs TRBV7-2 and TRBJ2-2; TRBD2 aligns across 7 bases. The CDR3 is 16 amino acids. Germline CDR1 is SGHTA and CDR2 is FQGNSA. J was trimmed by 4 bases and V by 8 bases; bases with no gene match: 13. Here the CDR3 reads CASRPSSGGVTGELFF. The DNA for the CDR3 is TGTGCCAGCCGTCCCTCTAGTGGGGGGGTCACCGGGGAGCTGTTTTTT.

This clone appeared a single time. The V gene is TRBV5-6, the J gene TRBJ2-7; 8 nucleotides align to TRBD1. Germline values: CDR1 SGHDT, CDR2 YYEEEE. With V trimmed by 4 bases and J by 6 bases, 6 bases remained unmatched. CDR3 length: 13 amino acids. This CDR3 reads CASSLGDRGEQYF. In nucleotides, the CDR3 is TGTGCCAGCAGCCTGGGCGACAGGGGCGAGCAGTACTTC.

The rearrangement links TRBV18 to TRBJ1-1; D gene unclear. Trimming shortened V by 1 base and J by 1 base, and 4 bases separated the two germline ends. The CDR3 spans 13 residues. Germline assignment: CDR1 KGHSH and CDR2 LQKENI. DNA of the CDR3: TGTGCCAGCTCACCACGGGGGAACACTGAAGCTTTCTTT. Its translation is CASSPRGNTEAFF.

This chain connects TRBV11-2 to TRBJ1-2, with D perhaps TRBD1 (6 bases). Trimming cost V 0 bases and J 4 bases, with 12 bases left between them. Germline V lookup: CDR1 SGHAT, CDR2 FQNNGV. The CDR3 is made up of 15 amino acids. This CDR3 is CASSLDTGPPYGYTF. The CDR3 DNA is TGTGCCAGCAGCTTAGATACAGGGCCCCCCTATGGCTACACCTTC.

Comments on this clone: The same CDR3 arises from other DNA sequences in this sample as well. The rearrangement joins TRBV5-8 to TRBJ1-2; D is undetermined. The CDR3 spans 12 residues. Trimming pared 0 bases from V and 4 bases from J, leaving 4 bases between. Germline-derived CDR1 and CDR2 are SGHTS and YDEGEE. CDR3 loop: CASSLEGYGYTF. Here the CDR3 DNA reads TGTGCCAGCAGCTTGGAAGGCTATGGCTACACCTTC. The full variable domain, completed using reference TRBV5-8 and TRBJ1-2, is EAGVTQSPTHLIKTRGQQATLRCSPISGHTSVYWYQQALGLGLQFLLWYDEGEERNRGNFPPRFSGRQFPNYSSELNVNALELEDSALYLCASSLEGYGYTFGSGTRLTVV.

Only a few counts were recorded for this clone. This chain uses TRBV25-1 with TRBJ2-1; 9 nucleotides align to TRBD2. CDR1 and CDR2 from the germline V gene are MGHDK and SYGVNS. J lost 4 bases, V lost 3 bases, and 1 base had no gene match. The CDR3 is 14 residues long. The CDR3 here is CASSESGRYNEQFF. The DNA of the CDR3 is TGTGCCAGCAGTGAGAGCGGGAGGTACAATGAGCAGTTCTTC.

The chain joins TRBV27 to TRBJ1-4; D call uncertain. This CDR3 is 15 amino acids long. V dropped 0 bases and J dropped 3 bases, with 8 bases sitting between them. Per germline, CDR1 MNHEY and CDR2 SMNVEV (reference sequence). This CDR3 is CASSLSRKANEKLFF. CDR3 nucleotides: TGTGCCAGCAGTTTATCGCGTAAGGCTAATGAAAAACTGTTTTTT.

The V and J genes are TRBV19 and TRBJ1-2; 9 bases match TRBD1. The CDR3 length is 16 residues. V dropped 1 base and J dropped 1; count of bases not matched to a gene: 4. Germline CDR1 reads LNHDA; CDR2 reads SQIVND (reference sequence). The CDR3 is CASSIAATGGNYGYTF. The CDR3 DNA reads TGTGCCAGTAGTATAGCCGCGACAGGGGGTAACTATGGCTACACCTTC.

The chain is built from TRBV18 and TRBJ1-1; D gene uncertain. The germline gives CDR1 KGHSH, CDR2 LQKENI. V dropped 1 base and J dropped 3 bases, with 9 bases sitting between them. This CDR3 has 14 amino acids. CDR3 loop: CASSPLKGYTEAFF. The CDR3 nucleotides are TGTGCCAGCTCACCACTTAAAGGGTACACTGAAGCTTTCTTT.

V gene TRBV29-1 combines with J gene TRBJ2-2, with TRBD1 matching 7 bases. Trimming cost V 7 bases and J 5 bases; bases outside gene matches: 7. Looked up from germline, CDR1 is SQVTM and CDR2 is ANQGSEA. This CDR3 has 13 amino acids. The CDR3 DNA reads TGCAGCGCTCAGACAGGGCGGACCGGGGAGCTGTTTTTT. As protein: CSAQTGRTGELFF.

The V call is TRBV5-4, the J call TRBJ2-7; no clear D gene. The CDR3 sequence is 13 residues long. Germline CDR1 is SGHNT and CDR2 is YYREEE (reference sequence). V gave up 3 bases and J gave up 3 bases, with 10 bases separating them. DNA of the CDR3: TGTGCCAGCAGCTGGAAGGACGGCTACGAGCAGTACTTC. It yields the protein CASSWKDGYEQYF.